This section outlines one TCR beta chain sequence together with its context. A few counts support this clone. The target of this receptor is not known. It has no much larger one-base neighbor in the sample; base qualities were not kept. This specimen's treatment or condition label, per the study, means: oral pan-JAK inhibitor, 5-10 mg twice daily. Lesional scalp punch biopsies and peripheral blood were obtained from alopecia areata patients. After PBMCs were isolated by density centrifugation and stained for CD3, CD4 and CD8, a FACSAria was used to sort CD4+ and CD8+ T cells. This entry comes from a study of CD8+ T cells in alopecia areata listed by TCRdb under 2018. About the investigation overall: Treated patients were enrolled in an open-label pilot trial of oral tofacitinib, 5 to 10 mg twice daily, for moderate-to-severe alopecia areata. Patients stayed on tofacitinib for 6 to 18 months and then had 6 months of follow-up off drug so that delayed response and recurrence could be assessed. For the treated patients, the SALT score, which quantifies what percentage of scalp surface area is affected, served as the measure of disease severity. To study T cell clonal expansion in alopecia areata, the researchers applied high-throughput TCRbeta sequencing to both the C3H/HeJ mouse model and human patients. Scalp tissue and sorted CD4+ and CD8+ peripheral blood T cells from patchy and totalis/universalis alopecia areata patients and from healthy controls were covered by human TCRbeta sequencing. Patients on tofacitinib were biopsied at baseline and after 4 and 24 weeks of treatment, and several of the patients also had a later scalp biopsy. Scalp clonality was compared across normal scalp (n=4), patchy alopecia areata scalp (n=8), and alopecia totalis/universalis scalp (n=8). RNA was extracted with the PAXgene miRNA kit for fixed scalp, the miRNeasy kit for PBMCs, and the RNeasy kit for mouse skin. immunoSEQ multiplex PCR using 35 Vbeta forward primers and 13 Jbeta reverse primers was used to amplify TCRbeta CDR3 regions. Overall results and qualifications from the work: The treated cohort was small, with a single nonresponder, so links between baseline CD8+ expansion and response need larger studies. Tofacitinib significantly lowered scalp clonality and the number of expanded CD8+ clones among the top 100 scalp clones. Unlike mouse skin, where gammadelta T cells dominate, normal human skin contains resident alphabeta T cells that get sequenced too, which complicates analysis of the scalp TCR repertoire. Compared with normal scalp, lesional scalp, particularly in alopecia totalis/universalis, had higher clonality and more expanded CD8+ clones, which suggests antigenic drive. Many expanded lesional clones were found to persist in scalp and blood during tofacitinib treatment, and relapse after treatment cessation may be partly explained by this persistence. Shared TCR sequences between patients were less evident than in mice, which may be partly attributable to HLA diversity in the patient population.

Libraries were prepared through the immunoSEQ multiplex PCR assay. For TCR sequencing, RNA was extracted from every sample and reverse transcribed into cDNA to serve as template. First-strand cDNA was synthesized using SuperScript III with a 2:1 mix of oligo-dT and random hexamers. A synthetic immune receptor repertoire was used to assess amplification bias, and residual bias was removed computationally. As for the original processing: After raw reads were preprocessed to remove errors, the CDR3 was defined following IMGT conventions as running from the conserved cysteine to phenylalanine. To get clonality, Shannon entropy was normalized by log2 of the number of productive unique TCRs and the result was subtracted from 1. Scalp TCRbeta sequences were cross-referenced with sorted blood CD4 and CD8 repertoires so that the CD4 or CD8 identity of scalp clones could be inferred. TCRdb provides this immuneACCESS table in a form limited to in-frame rearrangements. Some clones are lacking; in checked studies, under half of them reflect an unresolved V gene, and why the rest are absent is not known. Clone size and V and J calls were adopted from that table, with D and trimming inferred from the DNA. The sample records 150,000 to 200,000 clones, approximately 49% of which are singletons. The ten largest clones capture roughly a tenth of the sample.

Here the sequenced sample was CD8+ T cells sorted from blood, taken around week 54, from a patient treated with tofacitinib. This TCR derives from a human donor with alopecia areata.

DNA sequence: TGTGCTAGTGGTTTGGGACAGAACACAGATACGCAGTATTTT. Its product reads: CASGLGQNTDTQYF. The V gene is TRBV12-5 and the J gene is TRBJ2-3; the D gene is perhaps TRBD1, from 5 matching bases. V is pared back by 1 base and J by 2 bases, with 7 bases lying between the germline termini. Inclusive of the bounding cysteine and phenylalanine, the CDR3 is 14 residues long. Kept here is only the CDR3 DNA, which spans 42 bases and is read in frame from base 1. CDR1 and CDR2 (LGHNT, FRNRAP) derive from the germline V gene.